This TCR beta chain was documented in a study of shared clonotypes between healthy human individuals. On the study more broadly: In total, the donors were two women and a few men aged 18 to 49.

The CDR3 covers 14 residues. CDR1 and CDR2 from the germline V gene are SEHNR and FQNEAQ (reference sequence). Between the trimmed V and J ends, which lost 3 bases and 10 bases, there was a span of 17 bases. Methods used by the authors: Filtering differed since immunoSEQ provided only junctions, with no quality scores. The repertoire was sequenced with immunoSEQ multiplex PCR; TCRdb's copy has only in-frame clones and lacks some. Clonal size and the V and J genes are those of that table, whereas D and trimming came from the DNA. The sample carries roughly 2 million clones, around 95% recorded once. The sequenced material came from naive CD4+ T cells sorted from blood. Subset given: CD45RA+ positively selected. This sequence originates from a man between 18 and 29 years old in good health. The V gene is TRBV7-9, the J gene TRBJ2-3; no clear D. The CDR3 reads CASSLSAAELSQYF. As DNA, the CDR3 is TGTGCCAGCAGCTTGTCCGCCGCCGAGTTGTCGCAGTATTTT.